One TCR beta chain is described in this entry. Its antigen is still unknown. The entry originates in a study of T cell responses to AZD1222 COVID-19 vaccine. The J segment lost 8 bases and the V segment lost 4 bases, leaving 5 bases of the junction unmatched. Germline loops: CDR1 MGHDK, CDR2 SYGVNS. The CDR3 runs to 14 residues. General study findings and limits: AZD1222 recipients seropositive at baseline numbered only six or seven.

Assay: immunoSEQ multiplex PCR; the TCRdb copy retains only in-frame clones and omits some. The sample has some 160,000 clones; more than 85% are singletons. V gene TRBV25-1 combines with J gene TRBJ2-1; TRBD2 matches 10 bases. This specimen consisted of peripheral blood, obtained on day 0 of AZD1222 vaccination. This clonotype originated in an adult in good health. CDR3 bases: TGTGCCAGCAGTGTCACTAGCGGGGTCGATGAGCAGTTCTTC. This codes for CASSVTSGVDEQFF.